The following is a TCR beta chain sequence with its context. The antigen remains undetermined. The sample comes from a study of response to subunit inactivated influenza vaccine. Notes on the study in general: Authors suggested seasonal influenza vaccinations each recruit few new T cells.

TCRdb used MiXCR to reprocess the RT-PCR reads, holding one entry per CDR3 protein. The table shows under 200,000 distinct CDR3 sequences, with roughly 10% occurring only once. The J segment lost 5 bases and the V segment lost 0 bases, leaving 8 bases of the junction unmatched. In germline, CDR1 is DFQATT, CDR2 SNEGSKA (reference sequence). This CDR3 comprises 17 residues. The sequence came from a middle-aged man who received an inactivated influenza vaccine. V usage is TRBV20-1 and J usage is TRBJ2-7; TRBD2 aligns across 15 bases. The sample was non-naive T cells sorted from PBMCs, taken 40 to 50 days after vaccination. The CDR3 DNA sequence: TGCAGTGCTAGAGACCCCGGACTAGCGGGAGGGGCCAACGAGCAGTACTTC. Amino acids: CSARDPGLAGGANEQYF.